The next 30 T cell receptor beta chains were all read from a single sample in a study of blood T cells in healthy people across ages. A second PCR, run for roughly 7 to 11 cycles, used a sample-barcoded 5' primer plus a J-beta primer mix. Each CDR3 protein is one row after TCRdb ran MiXCR on the 5' RACE reads. Of hundreds of thousands of distinct CDR3 sequences in the sample, around 20% were seen once. The material sequenced was blood. These receptors were obtained from a man in his 70s in good health.

The chain carries TRBV28 and TRBJ1-5, with TRBD1 as a possible D gene (6 bases). The CDR3 loop spans 12 amino acids. V lost 6 bases to trimming and J lost 7 bases, with 10 bases between them. CDR1 is MDHEN, CDR2 SYDVKM, per germline. CDR3 sequence reads: CASRTGLQPQHF. CDR3 sequence (DNA): TGTGCCAGCAGGACAGGTTTGCAGCCCCAGCATTTT.

Only a few counts were recorded for this clonotype. The chain has TRBV6-2 or TRBV6-3 and TRBJ2-6; 12 nucleotides match TRBD2. CDR1 and CDR2 (germline): MNHEY, SVGEGT. The CDR3 extends over 20 amino acids. Germline trimming cut 5 bases from V and 0 bases from J; bases unmatched to any gene: 11. In nucleotides, the CDR3 is TGTGCCAGCAGTCACGAGACTAGCGGGAGTAGGTTCTCTGGGGCCAACGTCCTGACTTTC. It codes for CASSHETSGSRFSGANVLTF.

Turning to this clonotype: The CDR3 does not end in the conserved phenylalanine or tryptophan, so this is likely a read error. The DNA is left out, because the CDR3 cannot be placed on it with certainty; the CDR3 is given as TCRdb lists it. V and J are TRBV7-8 and TRBJ1-4; no check of the table's D call, TRBD1, against the DNA was made. Germline CDR1 is SGHVS and CDR2 is FQNEAQ. The CDR3 is 14 amino acids long, termini counted. The CDR3 protein is CASSQGAGNEKLFL.

This clonotype was counted between two and nine times. J is TRBJ1-5 and V is TRBV3-1, with TRBD1 matching 7 bases. Germline V gene data show CDR1 as LGHDT and CDR2 as YNNKEL (reference sequence). V lost 1 base to trimming and J lost 3 bases; unmatched junction nucleotides: 3. The CDR3 has 15 residues. As DNA, the CDR3 is TGTGCCAGCAGCCAAGGGGGACAGATCAATCAGCCCCAGCATTTT. The encoded protein is CASSQGGQINQPQHF.

V gene TRBV20-1 combines with J gene TRBJ2-1; D is ambiguous. The CDR3 consists of 11 residues. The germline V gene encodes CDR1 DFQATT and CDR2 SNEGSKA (reference sequence). Trimming left V 3 bases short and J 7 bases short, with 7 bases between. The DNA for the CDR3 is TGCAGTGCTAGTAGGGTTAATGAGCAGTTCTTC. It codes for CSASRVNEQFF.

The rearrangement joins TRBV7-9 to TRBJ2-1, with TRBD2 matching 15 bases. CDR3 size: 17 residues. J lost 1 base, V lost 4 bases, and 2 bases had no gene match. Germline V gene sequence: CDR1 SEHNR, CDR2 FQNEAQ (reference sequence). Here the CDR3 DNA reads TGTGCCAGCAGCTCCGGGACTAGCGGGGGGTCCTACAATGAGCAGTTCTTC. Protein: CASSSGTSGGSYNEQFF.

In regard to this clonotype: Since the CDR3 does not end with the conserved phenylalanine or tryptophan, this likely comes from a read error. This rearrangement joins TRBV5-1 to TRBJ2-3; D is ambiguous. Germline V gives CDR1 SGHRS, CDR2 YFSETQ. This CDR3 region has 14 residues. Trimming removed 0 bases from V and 3 bases from J, with 8 bases in between. The CDR3: CASSLGRRTDTQYY. CDR3 nucleotide sequence: TGCGCCAGCAGCTTGGGTCGTAGAACAGATACGCAGTATTAT.

This rearrangement joins TRBV21-1 to TRBJ2-7; the table's D call TRBD2 went unverified against the DNA. TRBV21-1 is an annotated pseudogene. CDR3 size: 14 residues. The CDR3 DNA is TGTGCCAGCAGCATTTGGCTAGCGGGAGTTGAGCAGTACTTC. Translating it yields CASSIWLAGVEQYF.

This clonotype was seen many times. This sequence joins TRBV14 and TRBJ1-2; weak D call: TRBD1 (6 bases). V shed 3 bases and J shed 6 bases, with 14 bases lying between them. From germline, CDR1 is SGHDN and CDR2 FVKESK. This CDR3 contains 14 residues. The CDR3 loop is CASSHGGRLDGYTF. The DNA for the CDR3 is TGTGCCAGCAGCCATGGGGGGCGATTGGATGGCTACACCTTC.

This clonotype was seen repeatedly, ten times or more. This chain connects TRBV28 to TRBJ1-5, with TRBD1 identical over 7 bases. V was pared by 6 bases and J by 5 bases, with 7 bases of the junction left unmatched. Germline V gene data show CDR1 as MDHEN and CDR2 as SYDVKM. The CDR3 spans 14 residues. CDR3 sequence reads: CASRLLGGDQPQHF. CDR3 nucleotide sequence: TGTGCCAGCAGGCTACTAGGGGGCGATCAGCCCCAGCATTTT.

This clonotype has only one observation. The genes are TRBV18 and TRBJ2-7; 10 nucleotides match TRBD1. CDR1 KGHSH and CDR2 LQKENI come from the germline V gene. The CDR3 has 14 residues. Trimming removed 8 bases from V and 4 bases from J; junction bases left unmatched: 8. The CDR3 loop is CASRQGQGKYEQYF. The CDR3 DNA reads TGTGCCAGCCGCCAGGGACAGGGGAAGTACGAGCAGTACTTC.

The chain employs TRBV3-1 and TRBJ2-7; D is unclear. V gave up 1 base and J gave up 6 bases, with 10 bases separating them. The CDR3 totals 13 residues. CDR1 is LGHDT and CDR2 is YNNKEL in the germline V gene (reference sequence). The CDR3 sequence: CASSQVGSGEQYF. CDR3 nucleotide sequence: TGTGCCAGCAGCCAAGTGGGGTCGGGCGAGCAGTACTTC.

A few counts support this clonotype. This is likely a read error, given that the CDR3 carries no conserved phenylalanine or tryptophan at its end. V gene TRBV29-1 combines with J gene TRBJ1-1; 9 bases align to TRBD1. V lost 0 bases to trimming and J lost 1 base; unmatched junction nucleotides: 6. Germline V lookup: CDR1 SQVTM, CDR2 ANQGSEA. This CDR3 has 16 amino acids. Here the CDR3 reads CSVEEQGAGANTEAFS. Here the CDR3 DNA reads TGCAGCGTTGAAGAACAGGGGGCGGGGGCGAACACTGAAGCTTTCTCT.

V and J are TRBV20-1 and TRBJ2-5, with 8 bases that match TRBD2. The J call may be mistaken, given a closer DNA end match to TRBJ2-1. The CDR3 has 14 residues. Germline lookup yields CDR1 DFQATT and CDR2 SNEGSKA (reference sequence). Here the CDR3 reads CSARITSGYNEQFF. CDR3 nucleotides: TGCAGTGCTAGGATTACTAGCGGTTACAATGAGCAGTTCTTC.

This clonotype was seen a handful of times. The J gene is TRBJ1-3, the V gene TRBV12-3 or TRBV12-4; D is perhaps TRBD1 (5 bases). V lost 5 bases to trimming and J lost 2 bases, with 13 bases between them. The CDR3 consists of 15 residues. CDR3 bases: TGTGCCAGCAGTATTCAAGGGGCGCCTGGAAACACCATATATTTT. Translation gives CASSIQGAPGNTIYF.

As concerns this clonotype: An end of the junction differs from the germline gene, which may be a read error. The chain combines TRBV20-1 with TRBJ1-1; D might be TRBD1 (5 bases). Germline-derived CDR1 and CDR2 are DFQATT and SNEGSKA (reference sequence). The CDR3 spans 15 residues. CDR3 DNA sequence: TGCAGTGCTAGCCGACAGACTGGGAGGCCCACTGAAGCTATCTTT. This sequence encodes CSASRQTGRPTEAIF.

This clonotype turned up a few times. The genes are TRBV28 and TRBJ2-7, with a possible D match to TRBD2 (5 bases). The tail of the sequence fits TRBJ2-1 better, so the J call may be wrong. The CDR3 totals 15 residues. The germline CDR1 and CDR2 sequences are MDHEN and SYDVKM. CDR3 region: CASSVLASARSEQFF. CDR3 bases: TGTGCCAGCAGTGTCCTAGCATCCGCACGGAGTGAGCAGTTCTTC.

In its sample, this clonotype was seen a few times. V usage is TRBV5-1 and J usage is TRBJ2-1, with D uncertain. The germline V gene encodes CDR1 SGHRS and CDR2 YFSETQ. Trimming cost V 0 bases and J 3 bases, with 7 bases left between them. This CDR3 contains 14 residues. In DNA, the CDR3 is TGCGCCAGCAGCTTGGCTGACTTCTACAATGAGCAGTTCTTC. It specifies CASSLADFYNEQFF.

Only a few counts were recorded for this clonotype. The V call is TRBV5-1, the J call TRBJ2-3; D may be TRBD2 (5 bases). The CDR3 loop spans 14 amino acids. V gave up 4 bases and J gave up 0 bases, with 9 bases separating them. CDR1 and CDR2 (germline): SGHRS, YFSETQ. This CDR3 reads CASSRPGSTDTQYF. The CDR3 bases are TGCGCCAGCAGCAGGCCGGGGAGCACAGATACGCAGTATTTT.

On this clonotype itself: This may be a read error, as it is one base from a much larger clone. The CDR3 ends on some other residue instead of the conserved phenylalanine or tryptophan, so this is likely a read error. The chain recombines TRBV3-1 with TRBJ2-5, with TRBD2 matching 14 bases. Germline loops: CDR1 LGHDT, CDR2 YNNKEL (reference sequence). Trimming removed 5 bases from V and 4 bases from J; junction bases left unmatched: 3. The length of the CDR3 is 15 residues. The DNA of the CDR3 is TGTGCCAGCAGCTTTGGACTAGCGGGAGGAGAGACCCAGTACCTC. Its protein product is CASSFGLAGGETQYL.

The rearrangement joins TRBV24-1 to TRBJ2-3; 7 positions agree with TRBD1. The V gene's germline CDR1 is KGHDR and CDR2 SFDVKD. J lost 0 bases, V lost 3 bases, and 5 bases had no gene match. The CDR3 loop spans 16 amino acids. The DNA of the CDR3 is TGTGCCACCAGTGATCCCGGGACAGATAGCACAGATACGCAGTATTTT. Translation: CATSDPGTDSTDTQYF.

This clonotype was detected only a few times. The chain is built from TRBV4-3 and TRBJ1-1; no clear D. V gave up 1 base and J gave up 0 bases, with 12 bases separating them. Germline V gives CDR1 LGHNA, CDR2 YSLEER. The CDR3 contains 16 residues. The CDR3 reads CASSQAPLAVNTEAFF. The CDR3 DNA reads TGCGCCAGCAGCCAAGCTCCTTTGGCAGTGAACACTGAAGCTTTCTTT.

For this clonotype: A much larger clone is a single base away; this may be a read error. The gene calls are TRBV10-3 and TRBJ2-1, with D unresolved. The CDR3 sequence is 16 residues long. CDR1 and CDR2 from the germline V gene are ENHRY and SYGVKD. The CDR3 protein is CAIGESLTVLYNEQFF. The CDR3 DNA reads as TGTGCCATCGGTGAGTCACTAACGGTACTATACAATGAGCAGTTCTTC.

J is TRBJ2-1 and V is TRBV6-4, with 8 nucleotides matching TRBD2. Germline V CDR1 and CDR2: MRHNA, SNTAGT. V lost 6 bases to trimming and J lost 1 base; unmatched junction nucleotides: 2. The CDR3 has 14 residues. CDR3 in DNA: TGTGCCAGCAGCGAGCGGGAGTCCTACAATGAGCAGTTCTTC. It specifies CASSERESYNEQFF.

The rearrangement uses TRBV6-2 or TRBV6-3 and TRBJ2-7; D call uncertain. There are 15 residues in the CDR3. The V gene lost 7 bases and the J gene lost 1 base, with 17 bases spanning the gap. Germline CDR1 and CDR2: MNHEY and SVGEGT. CDR3 protein: CASTKEPSASYEQYF. CDR3 DNA sequence: TGTGCCAGCACCAAAGAGCCATCGGCGTCCTACGAGCAGTACTTC.

The V call is TRBV19, the J call TRBJ2-5, with TRBD1 matching over 7 bases. The J call is doubtful: the DNA matches TRBJ2-7 better. The germline V gene has CDR1 LNHDA and CDR2 SQIVND (reference sequence). The CDR3 sequence is 15 residues long. The CDR3 is CASSPTRVTGNEQYF. The CDR3 DNA follows: TGTGCCAGTAGTCCTACACGGGTGACAGGGAACGAGCAGTACTTC.

This clonotype was detected only a few times. The chain recombines TRBV29-1 with TRBJ2-2, with 13 bases fitting TRBD2. Per germline, CDR1 SQVTM and CDR2 ANQGSEA. Losses at the gene ends were 7 bases for V and 1 base for J; bases not matched to a gene: 6. This CDR3 spans 16 amino acids. The CDR3, as DNA: TGCAGCGCTGAGGGACTAGCGGGGCAGAACACCGGGGAGCTGTTTTTT. Residues: CSAEGLAGQNTGELFF.

This chain links TRBV11-2 with TRBJ2-7; 10 nucleotides align to TRBD1. This CDR3 is 16 amino acids long. V shed 1 base, J shed 0 bases, and the junction held 3 bases outside the gene matches. Germline V gene data show CDR1 as SGHAT and CDR2 as FQNNGV. CDR3 DNA: TGTGCCAGCAGCTTAGTCGGGACAGGGGTCTCCTACGAGCAGTACTTC. Residues: CASSLVGTGVSYEQYF.

A note on this clonotype: The final CDR3 position lacks the conserved phenylalanine or tryptophan, pointing to a likely read error. The chain links TRBV7-9 to TRBJ2-3; no clear D. Per germline, CDR1 SEHNR and CDR2 FQNEAQ (reference sequence). Deletions cut 4 bases from V and 0 bases from J, with 8 bases between. CDR3 length: 14 amino acids. CDR3 sequence: CASSSWASTDTQYS. In nucleotides, the CDR3 is TGTGCCAGCAGCTCGTGGGCTAGCACAGATACGCAGTATTCT.

This clonotype turned up a few times. The V gene is TRBV29-1, the J gene TRBJ2-7; D might be TRBD2 (5 bases). This CDR3 comprises 12 residues. CDR1 is SQVTM and CDR2 is ANQGSEA in the germline V gene. With 4 bases removed from V and 3 bases from J, the gap between germline ends came to 10 bases. The CDR3 sequence: CSVGRTRYEQYF. For the CDR3, the DNA is TGCAGCGTTGGTAGGACTCGCTACGAGCAGTACTTC.